The 10 T cell receptor beta chains below were found in one sample sequenced in a study of blood T cell repertoires in COVID-19. Data came from immunoSEQ multiplex PCR; TCRdb stores just in-frame clones and leaves some out. Among some 370,000 clones listed, around 87% were seen once. The material sequenced was peripheral blood. Receptors were obtained from a woman younger than 45 with COVID-19, enrolled during active disease.

The chain couples TRBV30 to TRBJ1-2, with D tentatively TRBD1 (6 bases). The V end was cut by 7 bases, the J end by 8 bases, with 17 bases between. The CDR3 runs 12 residues. Germline CDR1 reads GTSNPN; CDR2 reads SVGIG (reference sequence). The CDR3 DNA is TGTGCCTCTCCCGAGGGGGTCTCAGGCTACACCTTC. Its protein is CASPEGVSGYTF.

The chain recombines TRBV19 with TRBJ2-1; perhaps TRBD2 as D (5 bases). V was trimmed by 7 bases and J by 2 bases, leaving 12 bases between them. Germline-derived CDR1 and CDR2 are LNHDA and SQIVND (reference sequence). The CDR3 spans 14 residues. CDR3 bases: TGTGCCAGTACCCCGGGGAGTGCCTACAATGAGCAGTTCTTC. Protein sequence: CASTPGSAYNEQFF.

Only a few counts were recorded for this clone. The chain carries TRBV20-1 and TRBJ2-7; no clear D gene. Trimming removed 6 bases from V and 1 base from J, with 4 bases in between. This CDR3 region has 10 residues. From germline, CDR1 is DFQATT and CDR2 SNEGSKA (reference sequence). This chain's CDR3 is CSARSYEQYF. Written as DNA, the CDR3 is TGCAGTGCCAGGTCCTACGAGCAGTACTTC.

The V gene is TRBV28, the J gene TRBJ1-1, with 8 bases that match TRBD1. J gave up 0 bases and V 5 bases, and 5 bases lay outside the gene matches. Germline CDR1 reads MDHEN; CDR2 reads SYDVKM. The CDR3 covers 15 residues. The CDR3 coding sequence is TGTGCCAGCAGTGACAGGACAGGGATGAACACTGAAGCTTTCTTT. Protein sequence: CASSDRTGMNTEAFF.

The chain recombines TRBV5-1 with TRBJ1-3; 11 bases are a match to TRBD1. The junction had 9 bases not matched to a gene; V was cut back by 4 bases and J by 0 bases. Germline V lookup: CDR1 SGHRS, CDR2 YFSETQ. The CDR3 has 18 amino acids. CDR3 sequence (DNA): TGCGCCAGCAGCCAACGGACAGGGGGCTTCGGCTCTGGAAACACCATATATTTT. Amino acids: CASSQRTGGFGSGNTIYF.

The chain is built from TRBV10-1 and TRBJ2-3; 11 bases are shared with TRBD2. CDR3 length: 17 residues. In germline, CDR1 is WNHNN, CDR2 SYGVQD (reference sequence). Trimming at V came to 2 bases and at J to 2 bases, leaving 6 bases not matched to a gene. The CDR3 is CASSESGTSGFTDTQYF. The CDR3 DNA reads TGCGCCAGCAGTGAGAGCGGGACTAGCGGCTTCACAGATACGCAGTATTTT.

The CDR3: CASSERAFGTSGEQYF. CDR3 nucleotide sequence: TGCGCCAGCAGTGAGAGGGCTTTTGGGACTAGTGGCGAGCAGTACTTC. The chain carries TRBV10-2 and TRBJ2-7, with 8 bases lining up with TRBD2. The CDR3 runs 16 residues. V was pared by 2 bases and J by 6 bases, with 12 bases of the junction left unmatched. Germline V gene lookup returns CDR1 WSHSY and CDR2 SAAADI.

V is TRBV25-1 and J is TRBJ2-7, with TRBD2 identical over 8 bases. CDR1 and CDR2 (germline): MGHDK, SYGVNS. The CDR3 is 13 amino acids. The V and J ends lost 6 bases and 4 bases, in that order; junction bases with no gene match: 5. This chain's CDR3 is CASRREGLYEQYF. The CDR3 DNA reads TGTGCCAGCAGACGGGAGGGCCTTTACGAGCAGTACTTC.

This sequence joins TRBV19 and TRBJ2-7; 12 bases map to TRBD2. This CDR3 region has 15 residues. Trimming cost V 5 bases and J 4 bases; bases outside gene matches: 6. CDR1 and CDR2 from the germline V gene are LNHDA and SQIVND (reference sequence). DNA for the CDR3: TGTGCCAGTAGTGTCCAGACTAGCGGGAGATACGAGCAGTACTTC. Translating gives CASSVQTSGRYEQYF.

The rearrangement links TRBV6-2 or TRBV6-3 to TRBJ2-1, with 9 bases matching TRBD2. The length of the CDR3 is 18 residues. The junction had 7 bases not matched to a gene; V was cut back by 0 bases and J by 1 base. Germline assignment: CDR1 MNHEY and CDR2 SVGEGT. The CDR3 sequence: CASSYSGLAGSSYNEQFF. The DNA of the CDR3 is TGTGCCAGCAGTTACTCGGGGCTAGCGGGAAGTTCCTACAATGAGCAGTTCTTC.